This T cell receptor beta chain was sequenced for a study of Ad26.COV2.S vaccination and SARS-CoV-2 variants. Overall study findings and caveats: Spike-specific TCR breadth was greater after Ad26.COV2.S than placebo.

The sample holds a few counts of this clone. Its specificity is not known. Generated by immunoSEQ multiplex PCR, the TCRdb table keeps only in-frame clones and is missing some. This sample has hundreds of thousands of clones, with around 90% found just once. Trimming took 0 bases from V and 8 from J, leaving 16 bases between them. The germline V gene has CDR1 MNHEY and CDR2 SVGAGI. The CDR3 runs 15 residues. Treatment specified: some 20 received Ad26.COV2.S at low or high dose, single or two shots; 5 received placebo; per-sample allocation not given. Collection of samples fell on day 63 after the first vaccine or placebo injection.

The TCR comes from a person aged 18-65 years who received the Ad26.COV2.S COVID-19 vaccine or a placebo. The sequences come from peripheral blood, collected in a trial of Ad26.COV2.S vaccine versus placebo. J is TRBJ1-1 and V is TRBV6-5; no definite D call. The CDR3 bases are TGTGCCAGCAGTTACTCCCGGCGGCCCACAACAGAAGCTTTCTTT. Protein sequence: CASSYSRRPTTEAFF.